This T cell receptor (beta chain) was found in a study of blood T cells in healthy people across ages. This clonotype was seen a handful of times. Its target is not known. Sequence at one end of the junction differs from germline and may be a read error. Peripheral blood from each donor was collected in a volume of approximately 9.5 milliliters. Alongside a J-beta primer mix, a sample-barcoded 5' primer served in a second PCR lasting roughly 7 to 11 cycles. A single record per CDR3 protein comes from TCRdb applying MiXCR to the 5' RACE reads. The table records more than 650,000 distinct CDR3 sequences, about 24% of them present only once. The CDR3 is made up of 18 amino acids. Germline V gives CDR1 MDHEN, CDR2 SYDVKM. General study results and limits: Both higher diversity and more naive CD4+ cells marked long-lived donors when set against aged donors. With donor CMV status unknown, expanded clonotype changes were possibly confounded.

The sequence was collected from a man between 65 and 85 years old in good health. The source material was blood. V gene TRBV28 combines with J gene TRBJ1-1, with 7 bases aligning to TRBD1. CDR3 amino acids: CVSSLAEPETGLDTEAFF. The CDR3 DNA follows: TGTGTCAGCAGTTTAGCCGAACCAGAGACAGGGTTGGACACTGAAGCTTTCTTT. The full variable domain, rest sourced from reference TRBV28 and TRBJ1-1, is DVKVTQSSRYLVKRTGEKVFLECVQDMDHENMFWYRQDPGLGLRLIYFSYDVKMKEKGDIPEGYSVSREKKERFSLILESASTNQTSMYLCVSSLAEPETGLDTEAFFGQGTRLTVV.